What follows are 3 T cell receptor beta chains derived from one specimen sequenced in a study of vaccination effects on CD4 cells after COVID-19. Culturing for about ten days preceded CD4+ T cell isolation. Each participant was administered two doses of either the BNT162b2 or the mRNA-1273 vaccine. These TCRs' antigens remain unknown. The assay was immunoSEQ multiplex PCR, and TCRdb's table has in-frame clones only and misses some. The data hold 47,000 or so clones, with about three quarters observed a single time. The source was CD4+ T cells from PBMCs cultured without peptide, collected after COVID-19 vaccination. The origin of the receptors is a human donor who received a COVID-19 vaccine.

J is TRBJ2-6 and V is TRBV29-1, with 9 positions matching TRBD2. The V and J ends lost 4 bases and 1 base, in that order; junction bases with no gene match: 11. There are 18 residues in the CDR3. The germline CDR1 and CDR2 sequences are SQVTM and ANQGSEA. The CDR3 spells CSVGGAEREASGANVLTF. CDR3 in DNA: TGCAGCGTTGGGGGTGCAGAGCGGGAGGCTTCTGGGGCCAACGTCCTGACTTTC.

This sequence joins TRBV6-5 and TRBJ1-2; 10 bases align to TRBD1. The CDR3 has 12 residues. CDR1 is MNHEY, CDR2 SVGAGI, per germline. V lost 10 bases and J lost 8; bases outside the gene matches: 7. The CDR3 loop is CATSDRGRGYTF. DNA of the CDR3: TGTGCCACCTCGGACAGGGGGAGAGGCTACACCTTC.

The chain joins TRBV24-1 to TRBJ1-2; D gene uncertain. V was clipped by 7 bases and J by 5 bases, with 10 bases between them. Germline V gene data show CDR1 as KGHDR and CDR2 as SFDVKD. The CDR3 contains 12 residues. CDR3 in DNA: TGTGCCACCAGCGGGCAGATGTATGGCTACACCTTC. This sequence encodes CATSGQMYGYTF.